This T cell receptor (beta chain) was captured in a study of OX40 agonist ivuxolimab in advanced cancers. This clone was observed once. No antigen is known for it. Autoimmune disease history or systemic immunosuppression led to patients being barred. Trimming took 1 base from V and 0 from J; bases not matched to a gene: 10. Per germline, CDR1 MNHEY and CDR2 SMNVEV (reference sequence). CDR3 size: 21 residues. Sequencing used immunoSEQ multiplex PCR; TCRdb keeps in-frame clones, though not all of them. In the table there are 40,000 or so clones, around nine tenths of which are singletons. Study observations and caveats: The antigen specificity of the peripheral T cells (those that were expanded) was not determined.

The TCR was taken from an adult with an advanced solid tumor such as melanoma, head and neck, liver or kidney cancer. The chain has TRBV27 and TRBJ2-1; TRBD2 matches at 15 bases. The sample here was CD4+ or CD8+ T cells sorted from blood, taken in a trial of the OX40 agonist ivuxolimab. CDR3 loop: CASSLFTGGLAGGFSYNEQFF. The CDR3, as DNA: TGTGCCAGCAGTTTATTTACAGGGGGACTAGCGGGGGGTTTCTCCTACAATGAGCAGTTCTTC.